A selection of T cell receptor beta chains follows, all from one sample in a study of blood T cell repertoires in COVID-19. Some clones are missing from TCRdb's copy, which holds only in-frame ones; the method was immunoSEQ multiplex PCR. The repertoire holds 350,000 to 450,000 clones, with 85% as singletons. Material for sequencing was peripheral blood. All receptors derive from a woman aged 18-29 years with acute or convalescent COVID-19. Both conserved end residues are part of each CDR3. A D gene is named only where the DNA matches it firmly. Size is omitted from some rows. Given values are once, few, many or a class for expanded clones.

NA	TRBV5-1	NA	TRBJ2-2	14	CASSFWGDGGELFF	TGCGCCAGCAGCTTCTGGGGGGATGGCGGGGAGCTGTTTTTT
NA	TRBV6-5	NA	TRBJ1-2	12	CASLRADYGYTF	TGTGCCAGCCTCAGGGCGGACTATGGCTACACCTTC
NA	TRBV27	TRBD1	TRBJ2-7	16	CASSSSGGSATYEQYF	TGTGCCAGCAGTTCCTCAGGGGGTTCGGCAACCTACGAGCAGTACTTC
NA	TRBV6-1	NA	TRBJ2-7	16	CASSEVAVSGSYEQYF	TGTGCCAGCAGTGAAGTCGCGGTGAGTGGATCTTACGAGCAGTACTTC
NA	TRBV7-9	NA	TRBJ1-1	15	CASSLDIATNTEAFF	TGTGCCAGCAGCTTAGATATAGCAACGAACACTGAAGCTTTCTTT
few	TRBV6-5	TRBD1	TRBJ2-1	13	CASWSQGPNEQFF	TGTGCCAGCTGGTCACAGGGGCCAAATGAGCAGTTCTTC
NA	TRBV27	NA	TRBJ1-5	15	CASSLQGGSNQPQHF	TGTGCCAGCAGTCTCCAAGGAGGGAGCAATCAGCCCCAGCATTTT
once	TRBV9	NA	TRBJ2-1	15	CASSVGTVTSNEQFF	TGTGCCAGCAGCGTAGGAACGGTAACGTCCAATGAGCAGTTCTTC
NA	TRBV19	TRBD1	TRBJ2-2	16	CASISWGTVNTGELFF	TGTGCCAGTATTTCATGGGGGACAGTGAACACCGGGGAGCTGTTTTTT
NA	TRBV12-5	TRBD1	TRBJ2-3	14	CASGSDRGPDTQYF	TGTGCTAGTGGTTCCGACAGGGGGCCGGATACGCAGTATTTT
NA	TRBV10-2	NA	TRBJ2-2	14	CATWGAGVTGELFF	TGCGCCACCTGGGGGGCGGGAGTCACCGGGGAGCTGTTTTTT
few	TRBV24-1	NA	TRBJ1-1	13	CATSDAQGYRAFF	TGTGCCACCAGTGACGCACAGGGATATCGAGCTTTCTTT
NA	TRBV18	NA	TRBJ1-1	16	CASSPSGQGMNTEAFF	TGTGCCAGCTCACCGTCGGGGCAGGGGATGAACACTGAAGCTTTCTTT
NA	TRBV2	TRBD1	TRBJ2-2	16	CASSAQGMGNTGELFF	TGTGCCAGCAGTGCACAGGGGATGGGGAACACCGGGGAGCTGTTTTTT
NA	TRBV5-6	NA	TRBJ1-2	13	CASSLQAYYGYTF	TGTGCCAGCAGCTTGCAAGCGTACTATGGCTACACCTTC
few	TRBV2	NA	TRBJ2-2	11	CASTLVGELFF	TGTGCCAGCACCCTCGTTGGGGAGCTGTTTTTT
NA	TRBV7-8	TRBD2	TRBJ2-1	16	CASGETSGSSYNEQFF	TGTGCCAGCGGCGAAACTAGCGGGAGCTCCTACAATGAGCAGTTCTTC
NA	TRBV9	NA	TRBJ2-6	17	CASSANYRSSGANVLTF	TGTGCCAGCAGCGCGAACTACAGGAGCTCTGGGGCCAACGTCCTGACTTTC
once	TRBV5-1	TRBD1	TRBJ1-2	13	CASSPGQGRGYTF	TGCGCCAGCAGCCCGGGACAGGGTCGGGGCTACACCTTC
NA	TRBV3-1/TRBV3-2	TRBD1	TRBJ1-2	14	CASSQDRGGRGYTF	TGTGCCAGCAGCCAAGATCGAGGGGGCAGAGGCTACACCTTC
NA	TRBV11-2	NA	TRBJ2-7	12	CASSLDRDEQYF	TGTGCCAGCAGCTTAGACCGGGACGAGCAGTACTTC
NA	TRBV7-6	NA	TRBJ1-1	16	CASSLKWGHQNTEAFF	TGTGCCAGCAGCTTAAAGTGGGGACACCAGAACACTGAAGCTTTCTTT
once	TRBV28	NA	TRBJ2-1	15	CASSPAGTLGDEQFF	TGTGCCAGCAGCCCTGCCGGGACTCTGGGGGATGAGCAGTTCTTC
NA	TRBV4-1	TRBD2	TRBJ2-1	17	CASSRVPGLAGCNEQFF	TGCGCCAGCAGTCGAGTGCCCGGACTAGCCGGGTGCAATGAGCAGTTCTTC
few	TRBV29-1	TRBD1	TRBJ1-1	12	CSVQGANTEAFF	TGCAGCGTTCAGGGGGCTAACACTGAAGCTTTCTTT
NA	TRBV11-2	TRBD1	TRBJ2-3	16	CASIQGPDRGTDTQYF	TGTGCCAGCATCCAAGGGCCCGACAGGGGGACAGATACGCAGTATTTT
NA	TRBV7-4	NA	TRBJ1-5	12	CARRTGNQPQHF	TGTGCCAGAAGGACGGGAAATCAGCCCCAGCATTTT
NA	TRBV5-4	TRBD2	TRBJ2-7	15	CASRGSGGSSYEQYF	TGTGCCAGCAGGGGTAGCGGCGGGAGCTCCTACGAGCAGTACTTC
NA	TRBV12-3/TRBV12-4	NA	TRBJ2-7	13	CASSFGQPYEQYF	TGTGCCAGCAGTTTCGGACAGCCCTACGAGCAGTACTTC
NA	TRBV9	TRBD1	TRBJ1-2	16	CASSAARQGLGYGYTF	TGTGCCAGCAGCGCAGCTCGACAGGGGCTTGGCTATGGCTACACCTTC
NA	TRBV2	NA	TRBJ2-1	12	CASTARGNEQFF	TGTGCCAGCACAGCTAGGGGCAATGAGCAGTTCTTC
NA	TRBV2	NA	TRBJ1-1	13	CASKTGEGTEAFF	TGTGCCAGCAAGACAGGAGAGGGAACTGAAGCTTTCTTT
NA	TRBV6-5	NA	TRBJ2-7	14	CASSRGFLSYEQYF	TGTGCCAGCTCGAGGGGGTTTTTATCCTACGAGCAGTACTTC
few	TRBV19	NA	TRBJ1-1	14	CASSMESEGTEAFF	TGTGCCAGTAGTATGGAGAGTGAGGGAACTGAAGCTTTCTTT
once	TRBV5-1	NA	TRBJ2-5	13	CASSGDSGETQYF	TGCGCCAGCAGCGGAGACAGTGGCGAGACCCAGTACTTC
NA	TRBV19	TRBD2	TRBJ2-7	16	CASSISAGEVPYEQYF	TGTGCCAGTAGTATCTCTGCGGGAGAGGTCCCCTACGAGCAGTACTTC
NA	TRBV5-1	TRBD2	TRBJ2-7	14	CASSLVGGRGEQYF	TGCGCCAGCAGCTTGGTTGGCGGGAGGGGGGAGCAGTACTTC
NA	TRBV3-1/TRBV3-2	NA	TRBJ2-5	15	CASSQDKDEGETQYF	TGTGCCAGCAGCCAAGATAAGGATGAGGGCGAGACCCAGTACTTC
NA	TRBV7-9	NA	TRBJ2-5	12	CASSRTEETQYF	TGTGCCAGCAGCAGGACAGAAGAGACCCAGTACTTC
NA	TRBV5-1	TRBD2	TRBJ2-7	19	CASSLDPGLAGTLSYEQYF	TGCGCCAGCAGCTTGGACCCGGGACTAGCGGGAACTCTCTCCTACGAGCAGTACTTC
NA	TRBV3-1/TRBV3-2	NA	TRBJ1-5	15	CASSQGGKSNQPQHF	TGTGCCAGCAGCCAAGGAGGGAAAAGCAATCAGCCCCAGCATTTT
NA	TRBV19	TRBD1	TRBJ2-1	14	CASSLRDRVNEQFF	TGTGCCAGTAGCCTACGGGACAGGGTGAATGAGCAGTTCTTC
once	TRBV29-1	NA	TRBJ1-2	12	CSVRGMLPGYTF	TGCAGCGTTCGCGGGATGCTGCCTGGCTACACCTTC
NA	TRBV9	NA	TRBJ2-3	12	CASSASGDTQYF	TGTGCCAGCAGCGCGTCGGGGGATACGCAGTATTTT
few	TRBV2	TRBD2	TRBJ2-5	14	CASRGSGGQETQYF	TGTGCCAGCAGAGGCAGCGGGGGACAAGAGACCCAGTACTTC
many	TRBV7-9	TRBD1	TRBJ1-4	16	CASSPYPTGTNEKLFF	TGTGCCAGCAGCCCTTACCCGACAGGGACCAATGAAAAACTGTTTTTT
NA	TRBV19	NA	TRBJ2-2	11	CASTDTGELFF	TGTGCCAGTACGGACACCGGGGAGCTGTTTTTT
NA	TRBV20-1	TRBD1	TRBJ2-1	13	CSASGDRYNEQFF	TGCAGTGCTAGTGGGGACAGGTACAATGAGCAGTTCTTC
NA	TRBV6-5	TRBD1	TRBJ1-1	14	CASSRTGGFSEAFF	TGTGCCAGCAGTCGGACAGGGGGCTTCTCTGAAGCTTTCTTT
NA	TRBV5-6	NA	TRBJ2-1	14	CASSEGASGNEQFF	TGTGCCAGCAGCGAGGGAGCCAGTGGCAATGAGCAGTTCTTC
NA	TRBV12-3/TRBV12-4	NA	TRBJ2-1	12	CASSPGVNEQFF	TGTGCCAGCAGTCCGGGGGTAAATGAGCAGTTCTTC